Below are 27 T cell receptor beta chains sequenced from a single sample in a study of neurological immune-mediated disorders. TCRdb re-derived calls from the 5' RACE reads in MiXCR, one entry per CDR3 protein. In the table there are about 62,000 distinct CDR3 sequences, around 3.8% of which are singletons. Sequencing was carried out using PBMCs. These receptors originate from a woman aged 45-65 years with multiple sclerosis.

The rearrangement links TRBV12-3 or TRBV12-4 to TRBJ2-5; possible D gene TRBD2, 5 bases. The CDR3 sequence is 15 residues long. The ends were cut back, 4 bases at V and 1 base at J, with 13 bases in the middle. CDR3 in DNA: TGTGCCAGCAGTTCCACCGGACTTTCCCAAGAGACCCAGTACTTC. Residues: CASSSTGLSQETQYF.

There are many counts of this clonotype. The rearrangement links TRBV12-3 or TRBV12-4 to TRBJ2-2; D unclear. The CDR3 has 13 amino acids. Between the trimmed V and J ends, which lost 3 bases and 5 bases, there was a span of 7 bases. The CDR3 here is CASSFGRTGELFF. In DNA, the CDR3 is TGTGCCAGCAGTTTTGGGCGGACCGGGGAGCTGTTTTTT.

In this sample, this clonotype turned up many times. V is TRBV14 and J is TRBJ2-7, with D perhaps TRBD1 or TRBD2 (6 bases each). The CDR3 covers 13 residues. The V end lost 6 bases, the J end lost 2 bases, and 11 bases lay between the germline ends. Germline CDR1 reads SGHDN; CDR2 reads FVKESK. The CDR3 region is CASRAGHTYEQYF. The CDR3 DNA reads TGTGCCAGCAGGGCGGGACATACCTACGAGCAGTACTTC.

This clonotype was observed many times. The chain links TRBV20-1 to TRBJ1-4, with D tentatively TRBD1 (5 bases). This CDR3 spans 14 amino acids. The V gene lost 6 bases and the J gene lost 7 bases, with 18 bases spanning the gap. CDR1 and CDR2 from the germline V gene are DFQATT and SNEGSKA (reference sequence). This chain's CDR3 is CSAPQGGRGEKLFF. The CDR3 DNA follows: TGCAGTGCCCCTCAGGGCGGGCGGGGTGAAAAACTGTTTTTT.

This clonotype was recorded many times. This chain uses TRBV4-2 with TRBJ1-5; tentative D call: TRBD1 (5 bases). This CDR3 has 16 residues. Germline values: CDR1 LGHNA, CDR2 YNFKEQ. Trimming removed 3 bases at V and 0 bases at J, with 12 bases between. The CDR3 spells CASSQGEPFSNQPQHF. As DNA, the CDR3 is TGTGCCAGCAGCCAGGGGGAGCCATTTAGCAATCAGCCCCAGCATTTT.

This clonotype has ten or more counts. This chain uses TRBV24-1 with TRBJ2-3; D is ambiguous. The V end lost 3 bases, the J end lost 1 base, and 7 bases lay between the germline ends. This CDR3 is built from 14 residues. Germline-derived CDR1 and CDR2 are KGHDR and SFDVKD. The CDR3 here is CATSDLGGTDTQYF. Here the CDR3 DNA reads TGTGCCACCAGTGATCTCGGAGGCACAGATACGCAGTATTTT.

At least ten counts were recorded for this clonotype. The chain links TRBV7-9 to TRBJ1-1, with D tentatively TRBD1 (6 bases). In germline, CDR1 is SEHNR, CDR2 FQNEAQ (reference sequence). V was cut by 1 base and J by 3 bases, with 12 bases left in between. The CDR3 runs 15 residues. Written as DNA, the CDR3 is TGTGCCAGCAGCTTAGGGTTTGGGGGCCACACTGAAGCTTTCTTT. This sequence encodes CASSLGFGGHTEAFF.

This clonotype was recorded at least ten times. DNA for the CDR3: TGCAGTGCTAGAGGCCGGCTCCTCGATACGCAGTATTTT. It encodes CSARGRLLDTQYF. The chain joins TRBV20-1 to TRBJ2-3, with D unclear. The germline V gene has CDR1 DFQATT and CDR2 SNEGSKA (reference sequence). The CDR3 has 13 residues. With 1 base removed from V and 6 bases from J, the gap between germline ends came to 11 bases.

This clonotype has a count of ten or more. Written as DNA, the CDR3 is TGTGCCAGCAGCGAGGGGACAGGGCAGGTCCAGCCCCAGCATTTT. Encoded protein: CASSEGTGQVQPQHF. The chain combines TRBV2 with TRBJ1-5; TRBD1 agrees at 9 bases. Losses at the gene ends were 6 bases for V and 7 bases for J; bases not matched to a gene: 10. This CDR3 contains 15 residues. Germline-derived CDR1 and CDR2 are SNHLY and FYNNEI.

The sample holds many counts of this clonotype. This chain links TRBV10-3 with TRBJ2-3; 11 nucleotides align to TRBD2. Germline CDR1 and CDR2: ENHRY and SYGVKD. The ends lost 5 bases at V and 3 bases at J; junction bases unmatched: 4. This CDR3 is built from 15 residues. As DNA, the CDR3 is TGTGCCATCAGTTTCGGGACTAGCGGAACAGATACGCAGTATTTT. Its protein is CAISFGTSGTDTQYF.

This clonotype was recorded many times. CDR3 residues: CASSLVSRAGNTIYF. The CDR3 DNA reads as TGTGCCAGCAGCTTAGTTTCCAGAGCTGGAAACACCATATATTTT. J is TRBJ1-3 and V is TRBV7-9; no clear D. The CDR3 is made up of 15 amino acids. Germline V gene lookup returns CDR1 SEHNR and CDR2 FQNEAQ (reference sequence). Trimming took off 1 base at V and 2 bases at J, with 9 bases between the two ends.

This clonotype was found many times. The genes are TRBV20-1 and TRBJ1-2; tentative D call: TRBD1 (5 bases). Germline loops: CDR1 DFQATT, CDR2 SNEGSKA (reference sequence). The V gene lost 6 bases and the J gene lost 2 bases, with 13 bases spanning the gap. CDR3 length equals 13 residues. The CDR3 coding sequence is TGCAGTGCGTCTGAGGGACTAAACTATGGCTACACCTTC. Protein product: CSASEGLNYGYTF.

This clonotype was counted at least ten times. The chain carries TRBV20-1 and TRBJ2-5; TRBD1 might be the D (6 bases). Per the germline V gene, CDR1 is DFQATT and CDR2 is SNEGSKA (reference sequence). CDR3 length: 13 amino acids. V was cut by 6 bases and J by 2 bases, with 13 bases left in between. The CDR3 loop is CSAPGTPQETQYF. Here the CDR3 DNA reads TGCAGTGCCCCCGGGACACCACAAGAGACCCAGTACTTC.

This clonotype showed up many times. This chain joins TRBV12-3 or TRBV12-4 and TRBJ1-5; 8 bases line up with TRBD1. The V gene end was trimmed by 6 bases and the J gene end by 3 bases; junction bases not matched to a gene: 7. CDR3 length: 15 residues. The CDR3 nucleotides are TGTGCCAGCAGAAACAGGGGGAGTATCAATCAGCCCCAGCATTTT. It translates to CASRNRGSINQPQHF.

This clonotype appeared many times. The rearrangement joins TRBV12-3 or TRBV12-4 to TRBJ1-4; possibly TRBD1 for D (5 bases). The CDR3 is 15 amino acids. V lost 3 bases, J lost 3 bases, and 11 bases lay in between. The CDR3 is CASSLALGANEKLFF. The CDR3 DNA reads as TGTGCCAGCAGTTTGGCCCTGGGGGCTAATGAAAAACTGTTTTTT.

This clonotype appeared many times. The rearrangement links TRBV5-6 to TRBJ2-7, with D perhaps TRBD2 (5 bases). This CDR3 region has 14 residues. Germline CDR1 reads SGHDT; CDR2 reads YYEEEE. Trimming cost V 4 bases and J 2 bases, with 13 bases left between them. The CDR3 here is CASSGGPRAYEQYF. The CDR3 DNA reads as TGTGCCAGCAGCGGAGGCCCGAGGGCCTACGAGCAGTACTTC.

This clonotype showed up many times. The J gene is TRBJ2-1, the V gene TRBV11-2; D is unclear. The germline V gene encodes CDR1 SGHAT and CDR2 FQNNGV. This CDR3 is 12 amino acids long. Between the trimmed V and J ends, which lost 0 bases and 5 bases, there was a span of 2 bases. The CDR3 DNA sequence: TGTGCCAGCAGCTTAGATAACAATGAGCAGTTCTTC. Residues: CASSLDNNEQFF. Supplemented by reference TRBV11-2 and TRBJ2-1, the full variable domain reads EAGVAQSPRYKIIEKRQSVAFWCNPISGHATLYWYQQILGQGPKLLIQFQNNGVVDDSQLPKDRFSAERLKGVDSTLKIQPAKLEDSAVYLCASSLDNNEQFFGPGTRLTVL.

This clonotype was recorded many times. V and J are TRBV2 and TRBJ2-7; D ambiguous. Germline V gene data show CDR1 as SNHLY and CDR2 as FYNNEI. Between the trimmed V and J ends, which lost 1 base and 6 bases, there was a span of 10 bases. The CDR3 has 13 residues. The DNA for the CDR3 is TGTGCCAGCAGTGAAGGGCACTCCGGCGAGCAGTACTTC. This encodes CASSEGHSGEQYF.

There are many counts of this clonotype. The rearrangement uses TRBV5-6 and TRBJ1-1, with 7 bases matching TRBD1. The V segment lost 4 bases and the J segment 2 bases; nucleotides outside the gene matches: 5. The CDR3 is made up of 14 amino acids. Looked up from germline, CDR1 is SGHDT and CDR2 is YYEEEE. The CDR3 region is CASSPAGGNTEAFF. The CDR3 DNA reads TGTGCCAGCAGCCCGGCAGGGGGAAACACTGAAGCTTTCTTT.

This clonotype was detected ten times or more. In DNA, the CDR3 is TGTGCCAGCAGTTTAGCAAATGAAAAACTGTTTTTT. It encodes CASSLANEKLFF. The rearrangement uses TRBV12-3 or TRBV12-4 and TRBJ1-4; D gene ambiguous. With 0 bases removed from V and 5 bases from J, the gap between germline ends came to 1 base. The CDR3 extends over 12 amino acids.

This clonotype appeared many times. The rearrangement joins TRBV24-1 to TRBJ1-5; D remains unclear. In germline, CDR1 is KGHDR, CDR2 SFDVKD. Deletions cut 4 bases from V and 7 bases from J, with 19 bases between. The CDR3 totals 16 residues. CDR3 amino acids: CATSDPHGPDGQPQHF. The CDR3 DNA follows: TGTGCCACCAGTGACCCCCACGGGCCTGACGGGCAGCCCCAGCATTTT.

This clonotype was seen repeatedly, ten times or more. The J gene is TRBJ2-4, the V gene TRBV29-1, with 9 nucleotides matching TRBD1. Looked up from germline, CDR1 is SQVTM and CDR2 is ANQGSEA. The V and J ends lost 6 bases and 6 bases, in that order; junction bases with no gene match: 3. The CDR3 spans 12 residues. CDR3 sequence reads: CSVGTGSNIQYF. The CDR3 nucleotides are TGCAGCGTCGGGACAGGGTCAAACATTCAGTACTTC.

This clonotype was counted many times. The CDR3 region is CASTLSNQPQHF. The CDR3 DNA reads as TGTGCCAGCACCCTTAGCAATCAGCCCCAGCATTTT. The rearrangement uses TRBV6-6 and TRBJ1-5; D is undetermined. The CDR3 extends over 12 amino acids. Germline assignment: CDR1 MNHNY and CDR2 SVGAGI (reference sequence). Trimming removed 7 bases at V and 0 bases at J, with 4 bases between.

This clonotype occurred many times. V gene TRBV6-6 combines with J gene TRBJ2-5; D is undetermined. Trimming cost V 2 bases and J 2 bases, with 12 bases left between them. This CDR3 spans 15 amino acids. Germline CDR1 MNHNY, CDR2 SVGAGI (reference sequence). The CDR3 region has the DNA TGTGCCAGCAGTTACCTCGGGCGGTCACAAGAGACCCAGTACTTC. Translated, it gives CASSYLGRSQETQYF.

This clonotype was seen repeatedly, ten times or more. The junction and the germline gene differ at one end; a read error may be behind it. J is TRBJ1-3 and V is TRBV20-1; a weak D match, TRBD1 (6 bases). This CDR3 comprises 16 residues. Germline loops: CDR1 DFQATT, CDR2 SNEGSKA (reference sequence). CDR3 sequence: CSVRDSGAHAGNTIYF. CDR3 DNA sequence: TGCAGTGTTAGAGATTCAGGGGCTCACGCTGGAAACACCATATATTTT.

This clonotype was seen ten or more times. The J gene is TRBJ1-5, the V gene TRBV5-1, with 10 bases matching TRBD1. V lost 4 bases and J lost 3; bases outside the gene matches: 10. CDR3 length: 17 residues. The germline gives CDR1 SGHRS, CDR2 YFSETQ. The CDR3 bases are TGCGCCAGCAGCACCGGGACAGGGGATGTAATCAATCAGCCCCAGCATTTT. Its translation is CASSTGTGDVINQPQHF. Full variable domain (remainder filled in from reference TRBV5-1 and TRBJ1-5): KAGVTQTPRYLIKTRGQQVTLSCSPISGHRSVSWYQQTPGQGLQFLFEYFSETQRNKGNFPGRFSGRQFSNSRSEMNVSTLELGDSALYLCASSTGTGDVINQPQHFGDGTRLSIL.

Turning to this clonotype: One base away lies a much larger clone, so this may be a sequencing read error. V is TRBV18 and J is TRBJ2-1, with D perhaps matching TRBD1 or TRBD2 (6 bases each). This CDR3 has 15 residues. The germline V gene encodes CDR1 KGHSH and CDR2 LQKENI. CDR3 in DNA: TGTGCCAGCTCACCCATACCCACAGGGCGGGGTGAGAAGTTCTTC. As protein: CASSPIPTGRGEKFF.